This is a list of T cell receptor beta chains from one sample in a study of T cells after somatic rescue of genetic block. Generated by immunoSEQ multiplex PCR, the TCRdb table keeps only in-frame clones and is missing some. The sample gives roughly 65,000 clones, less than 95% of which show up once; around 3% is in the top ten. The sample was peripheral blood mononuclear cells (PBMCs). Receptors originate from a man between 40 and 49 years old. CDR3s include the opening cysteine and the closing phenylalanine or tryptophan. A D gene is named only where the DNA matches it firmly. Size is omitted from some rows. Given values are once, few, many or a class for expanded clones.

length	J	size	D	V	CDR3	DNA
13	TRBJ1-1	.	.	TRBV7-6	CASSLFTNTEAFF	TGTGCCAGCAGCTTATTCACGAACACTGAAGCTTTCTTT
13	TRBJ2-7	.	.	TRBV6-1	CASSEVPQGEQYF	TGTGCCAGCAGTGAAGTCCCCCAGGGGGAGCAGTACTTC
11	TRBJ1-2	once	.	TRBV29-1	CSVGTGHGYTF	TGCAGCGTCGGAACGGGCCATGGCTACACCTTC
13	TRBJ1-2	few	.	TRBV28	CASSTPLSYGYTF	TGTGCCAGCAGCACCCCGTTGAGCTATGGCTACACCTTC
15	TRBJ2-7	.	.	TRBV12-5	CASGLVVISSYEQYF	TGTGCTAGTGGTTTGGTGGTCATTAGCTCCTACGAGCAGTACTTC
16	TRBJ1-5	few	.	TRBV19	CASSLGAGGSNQPQHF	TGTGCCAGTAGCCTGGGGGCGGGCGGTAGCAATCAGCCCCAGCATTTT
14	TRBJ2-2	.	.	TRBV6-5	CASSYSNGAGELFF	TGTGCCAGCAGTTACTCGAATGGGGCCGGGGAGCTGTTTTTT
15	TRBJ1-4	.	.	TRBV4-1	CASSPRGMVGEKLFF	TGCGCCAGCAGCCCCCGGGGGATGGTAGGGGAAAAACTGTTTTTT
15	TRBJ2-2	.	.	TRBV13	CASSPRGAGTGELFF	TGTGCCAGCAGCCCCCGGGGGGCCGGAACCGGGGAGCTGTTTTTT
15	TRBJ1-2	.	TRBD1	TRBV15	CATSRSTGDLFGYTF	TGTGCCACCAGCAGGTCGACAGGGGACTTATTCGGCTACACCTTC
13	TRBJ2-7	.	.	TRBV7-8	CASSFLPRDEQYF	TGTGCCAGCAGCTTTTTGCCTCGGGACGAGCAGTACTTC
14	TRBJ2-1	once	TRBD1	TRBV6-1	CASCRTGNYNEQFF	TGTGCCAGCTGTAGGACAGGGAACTACAATGAGCAGTTCTTC
14	TRBJ2-3	.	.	TRBV9	CASSVGRGTDTQYF	TGTGCCAGCAGCGTAGGTAGGGGCACAGATACGCAGTATTTT
14	TRBJ1-1	once	.	TRBV6-5	CASRVPGRNAEAFF	TGTGCCAGCAGGGTTCCGGGACGCAACGCTGAAGCTTTCTTT
16	TRBJ2-1	.	TRBD2	TRBV12-5	CASGLVGGSLPNEQFF	TGTGCTAGTGGTTTGGTTGGCGGGAGTTTACCCAATGAGCAGTTCTTC
15	TRBJ2-1	.	.	TRBV5-4	CASSPTKNSYNEQFF	TGTGCCAGCAGCCCCACGAAGAACTCCTACAATGAGCAGTTCTTC
16	TRBJ2-1	.	.	TRBV5-4	CASSPASRSGYNEQFF	TGTGCCAGCAGCCCGGCTTCAAGGTCGGGTTACAATGAGCAGTTCTTC
15	TRBJ1-2	.	TRBD1	TRBV7-9	CASSPLWDRLGGYTF	TGTGCCAGCAGCCCGTTATGGGACAGGTTGGGAGGCTACACCTTC
15	TRBJ2-7	.	TRBD2	TRBV5-1	CASSPRGGGPYEQYF	TGCGCCAGCAGCCCCCGCGGGGGAGGCCCCTACGAGCAGTACTTC
14	TRBJ1-5	.	.	TRBV30	CAWSVAHSSQPQHF	TGTGCCTGGAGTGTAGCGCACAGCTCCCAGCCCCAGCATTTT
13	TRBJ2-7	.	.	TRBV10-1	CASSPRGEEGQYF	TGCGCCAGCAGTCCCCGGGGAGAGGAAGGGCAGTACTTC
13	TRBJ2-5	.	.	TRBV4-1	CASSSPGSETQYF	TGCGCCAGCAGCTCCCCAGGGAGCGAGACCCAGTACTTC
16	TRBJ1-4	few	.	TRBV10-2	CASSVGDHTTNEKLFF	TGCGCCAGCAGTGTGGGGGACCATACAACTAATGAAAAACTGTTTTTT
15	TRBJ2-5	.	TRBD1	TRBV11-2	CASSLGPGQGETQYF	TGTGCCAGCAGCTTAGGCCCGGGACAGGGAGAGACCCAGTACTTC
15	TRBJ1-5	.	.	TRBV6-1	CASSSKGWGNQPQHF	TGTGCCAGCAGTTCAAAGGGTTGGGGGAATCAGCCCCAGCATTTT